One sample yielded the 17 T cell receptor beta chains listed below, sequenced in a study of blood T cell repertoires in COVID-19. Profiled with immunoSEQ multiplex PCR; TCRdb holds only in-frame clones, not every one. The top ten hold over 0.95% of the sample, which has under 450,000 clones, more than 65% seen once. Sequenced input: peripheral blood. These receptors came from a human donor with acute or convalescent COVID-19. The donor label of this sample is uncertain.

This chain connects TRBV27 to TRBJ2-2, with a possible D match to TRBD1 (6 bases). The germline V gene has CDR1 MNHEY and CDR2 SMNVEV (reference sequence). The CDR3 totals 16 residues. V was clipped by 7 bases and J by 1 base, with 16 bases between them. The CDR3 region is CASTWDKPMNTGELFF. The CDR3 DNA follows: TGTGCCAGCACATGGGACAAACCAATGAACACCGGGGAGCTGTTTTTT.

This clone has a handful of counts. The rearrangement links TRBV11-2 to TRBJ1-2; 10 positions match TRBD1. J was trimmed by 5 bases and V by 6 bases; bases with no gene match: 9. Germline values: CDR1 SGHAT, CDR2 FQNNGV. There are 15 residues in the CDR3. The CDR3, as DNA: TGTGCCAGCAGTCCACCGGGACAGGGGATTTATGGCTACACCTTC. Amino acid sequence: CASSPPGQGIYGYTF.

There are many counts of this clone. The chain uses TRBV6-1 and TRBJ1-2, with 7 bases that match TRBD1. The length of the CDR3 is 13 residues. CDR1 and CDR2 (germline): MNHNS, SASEGT. V shed 3 bases and J 8 bases; nucleotides not matched to a gene: 6. Here the CDR3 reads CASSDRNRGGYTF. The CDR3 DNA reads as TGTGCCAGCAGTGACCGAAACAGGGGAGGCTACACCTTC.

The gene calls are TRBV2 and TRBJ2-6, with 7 bases lining up with TRBD2. The germline CDR1 and CDR2 sequences are SNHLY and FYNNEI. V lost 4 bases to trimming and J lost 4 bases; unmatched junction nucleotides: 4. The CDR3 loop spans 15 amino acids. The CDR3 DNA reads as TGTGCCAGCAGTGTGGGAGGGTCCGGGGCCAACGTCCTGACTTTC. Its protein product is CASSVGGSGANVLTF.

This clone was picked up one time. The V call is TRBV10-2, the J call TRBJ1-1; D not certain. Germline V gives CDR1 WSHSY, CDR2 SAAADI. Trimming took 3 bases from V and 4 from J, leaving 15 bases between them. The CDR3 runs to 15 residues. CDR3 DNA: TGCGCCAGCAGTGAAGTCGGCAGGTCGAGCACTGAAGCTTTCTTT. Encoded protein: CASSEVGRSSTEAFF.

The chain recombines TRBV10-2 with TRBJ1-1; a weak D match, TRBD1 (6 bases). V shed 6 bases and J shed 2 bases, with 13 bases lying between them. Per germline, CDR1 WSHSY and CDR2 SAAADI. This CDR3 has 14 residues. The CDR3 DNA sequence: TGCGCCAGCAGATCTCGGACAGACAACACTGAAGCTTTCTTT. This gives the protein CASRSRTDNTEAFF.

The chain couples TRBV6-2 or TRBV6-3 to TRBJ1-1; D gene unclear. The CDR3 length is 15 residues. Germline lookup yields CDR1 MNHEY and CDR2 SVGEGT. V lost 5 bases and J lost 0, with 13 bases in between. CDR3 protein: CASSAAIKMNTEAFF. The CDR3 DNA reads TGTGCCAGCAGTGCCGCTATTAAGATGAACACTGAAGCTTTCTTT.

This clone came up a few times. V gene TRBV6-5 combines with J gene TRBJ1-2; D is possibly TRBD1 (6 bases). The germline V gene has CDR1 MNHEY and CDR2 SVGAGI. This CDR3 contains 15 residues. The germline V and J ends were trimmed by 0 bases and 2 bases, with 10 bases remaining between them. The CDR3 region has the DNA TGTGCCAGCAGTTACTCGGGGACACTAAACTATGGCTACACCTTC. It yields the protein CASSYSGTLNYGYTF.

J is TRBJ1-5 and V is TRBV28; tentatively, D is TRBD1 (5 bases). The germline V gene encodes CDR1 MDHEN and CDR2 SYDVKM. V was cut by 6 bases and J by 3 bases, with 18 bases left in between. This CDR3 is built from 16 residues. The CDR3 sequence: CASSRPDDSSNQPQHF. The CDR3 DNA sequence: TGTGCCAGCAGCCGTCCCGATGACAGCTCCAATCAGCCCCAGCATTTT.

V is TRBV5-1 and J is TRBJ2-3; 9 bases are shared with TRBD2. The CDR3 spans 16 residues. Germline values: CDR1 SGHRS, CDR2 YFSETQ. The ends lost 4 bases at V and 3 bases at J; junction bases unmatched: 9. The CDR3 DNA reads TGCGCCAGCAGCCTTCCTAGCGGGGCTGGGACAGATACGCAGTATTTT. This translates into CASSLPSGAGTDTQYF.

The chain uses TRBV5-6 and TRBJ2-7; D might be TRBD2 (7 bases). Germline CDR1 SGHDT, CDR2 YYEEEE. V was shortened by 4 bases and J by 4 bases, with 21 bases between the two germline ends. This CDR3 is built from 16 residues. The CDR3 bases are TGTGCCAGCAGCAATCGGGGGGCGCGGGGGTGGTACGAGCAGTACTTC. Protein product: CASSNRGARGWYEQYF.

CDR3 DNA: TGTGCCAGCATCCGACAGAGAATGAACACTGAAGCTTTCTTT. The encoded protein is CASIRQRMNTEAFF. V gene TRBV2 combines with J gene TRBJ1-1; possible D gene TRBD1, 5 bases. V dropped 7 bases and J dropped 0 bases, with 12 bases sitting between them. The CDR3 consists of 14 residues. Germline values: CDR1 SNHLY, CDR2 FYNNEI.

The chain is built from TRBV4-1 and TRBJ1-2; D may be TRBD1 (6 bases). CDR1 MGHRA and CDR2 YSYEKL come from the germline V gene. Trimming stripped 1 base from V and 4 bases from J, with 16 bases between. The CDR3 has 16 residues. In nucleotides, the CDR3 is TGCGCCAGCAGCCAAGGGGTGGGAGGGGGGACCTATGGCTACACCTTC. This translates into CASSQGVGGGTYGYTF.

This clone has only one observation. V and J are TRBV7-9 and TRBJ1-2, with D possibly matching TRBD1 (6 bases). V was trimmed by 5 bases and J by 6 bases, leaving 16 bases between them. Germline values: CDR1 SEHNR, CDR2 FQNEAQ (reference sequence). The CDR3 is 14 residues long. The CDR3 sequence is CASSLGGGPDGYTF. DNA for the CDR3: TGTGCCAGCAGCCTTGGGGGGGGGCCTGATGGCTACACCTTC.

The chain uses TRBV18 and TRBJ1-4; no reliable D call. This CDR3 region has 14 residues. Germline V gene data show CDR1 as KGHSH and CDR2 as LQKENI. Trimming removed 4 bases from V and 8 bases from J, with 14 bases in between. This CDR3 reads CASSRVGRYEKLFF. CDR3 bases: TGTGCCAGCTCACGAGTCGGGAGGTACGAAAAACTGTTTTTT.

The chain recombines TRBV5-1 with TRBJ2-6; TRBD1 agrees at 9 bases. Germline assignment: CDR1 SGHRS and CDR2 YFSETQ. The CDR3 consists of 18 residues. After removal of 0 bases from V and 1 base from J, the junction contained 5 bases not matched to a gene. For the CDR3, the DNA is TGCGCCAGCAGCTTGGGGGGACAGGGAACTTCTGGGGCCAACGTCCTGACTTTC. This codes for CASSLGGQGTSGANVLTF.

The chain is built from TRBV28 and TRBJ1-1; 9 nucleotides line up with TRBD1. Germline CDR1 MDHEN, CDR2 SYDVKM. This CDR3 spans 14 amino acids. V was clipped by 6 bases and J by 4 bases; unmatched bases: 6. The CDR3 coding sequence is TGTGCCAGCAGGGACAGGACAGGGGCCACTGAAGCTTTCTTT. Translating it yields CASRDRTGATEAFF.